This T cell receptor (beta chain) was captured in a study of lymphopenia after photon versus proton radiotherapy. Overall study results and limits: In patients who died, overall survival fell as post-nadir TCR diversity dropped more. After lymphocyte nadir, photon-treated repertoires showed oligoclonal expansion, especially CD8+ Temra. Under photons, naive T cells and diversity fell while effector/memory populations rose.

Remarks on this clone: Its target is unknown.

The CDR3 contains 13 residues. Germline CDR1 reads MDHEN; CDR2 reads SYDVKM. V gave up 10 bases and J gave up 2 bases; unmatched junction bases: 5. Repertoires were generated with immunoSEQ multiplex PCR, while TCRdb's copy carries only in-frame clones and drops some. The profile shows around 70,000 clones, just over 90% of them singletons. The chain recombines TRBV28 with TRBJ2-3, with 8 bases fitting TRBD2. Sequenced here: peripheral blood, sampled from a patient treated with photon-based radiotherapy. The source is a woman aged 70-85 years with pancreatic cancer. CDR3 sequence: CAIAGGVTDTQYF. In nucleotides, the CDR3 is TGTGCCATCGCGGGGGGCGTCACAGATACGCAGTATTTT.